The following is a T cell receptor (beta chain) sequence with its context. Its antigen is still unknown. The repertoire was sequenced with immunoSEQ multiplex PCR; TCRdb's copy has only in-frame clones and lacks some. The sample contains 74,000 or so clones, around 80% of which appear only once. The source of the sample is a study of vaccination effects on CD4 cells after COVID-19. The CDR3 spans 16 residues. Trimming cost V 1 base and J 0 bases; bases outside gene matches: 2. CDR1 SGHAT and CDR2 FQNNGV come from the germline V gene. Antigen-specific CD4+ T cells expanded by the ViraFEST assay with viral peptide pools were then sequenced. It was after nine to ten days of culture that CD4+ T cells were isolated. Nucleocapsid antibody tests were negative, and the vaccine recipients had no prior SARS-CoV-2 infection. On day 3 and again on day 7, half the medium was replaced with IL-2 medium.

Material: CD4+ T cells from PBMCs cultured with SARS-CoV-2 spike peptides, obtained before COVID-19 vaccination. The chain links TRBV11-2 to TRBJ1-5, with 8 nucleotides matching TRBD1. This clonotype was sampled from a human donor who received a COVID-19 vaccine. CDR3 DNA: TGTGCCAGCAGCTTAGCAGGGGGCTATAGCAATCAGCCCCAGCATTTT. It is translated as CASSLAGGYSNQPQHF.